Listed below are T cell receptor beta chains from one sample, sequenced in a study of T cell repertoires in cytomegalovirus infection. TCRdb analysed the reads with MiXCR anew, one entry per CDR3 protein. The sample has 750,000 to 900,000 distinct CDR3 sequences, 25% to 35% seen once. No antigens are known for them. The sample was cultured CD8+ T cells from PBMCs, taken from culture after CMV antigen stimulation. These receptors all stem from a human donor in good health (CMV status not recorded). Some clones in this sample may be carry-over from other donors' samples. CDR3s include the opening cysteine and the closing phenylalanine or tryptophan. The D gene is left open where the match is weak. Expanded clones get a size class; other rows say once, few or many, or leave the size out.

d_call	v_call	clone_size	j_call	cdr3_aa	cdr3_nt
.	TRBV7-6	once	TRBJ2-4	CASRPDRSIAENIQYF	TGTGCCAGCAGACCCGACAGATCTATAGCCGAAAACATTCAGTACTTC
TRBD1	TRBV24-1	.	TRBJ2-3	CATSGRTGLTLHASTDTQYF	TGTGCCACCAGTGGACGGACAGGGCTGACGTTACATGCTAGCACAGATACGCAGTATTTT
TRBD1	TRBV29-1	.	TRBJ1-2	CSVGEQGARHGYTF	TGCAGCGTTGGAGAACAGGGGGCGCGTCATGGCTACACCTTC
.	TRBV6-1	few	TRBJ2-5	CASSEMEAGFETQYF	TGTGCCAGCAGTGAAATGGAGGCTGGGTTCGAGACCCAGTACTTC
TRBD1	TRBV28	few	TRBJ1-2	CASSWGQGALNYGYTF	TGTGCCAGCAGTTGGGGACAGGGGGCTCTGAACTATGGCTACACCTTC
.	TRBV27	.	TRBJ2-3	CASSVDGTREYGTQYF	TGTGCCAGCAGTGTAGACGGGACAAGGGAATACGGTACGCAGTATTTT
.	TRBV6-6	many	TRBJ2-1	CASSYVVSYNEQFF	TGTGCCAGCAGTTACGTGGTCTCCTACAATGAGCAGTTCTTC
.	TRBV27	.	TRBJ1-2	CASSFGLKNYGYTF	TGTGCCAGCAGTTTCGGCCTTAAAAACTATGGCTACACCTTC
.	TRBV12-3/TRBV12-4	few	TRBJ1-2	CASSFRAGGGYYGYTF	TGTGCCAGCAGTTTCCGGGCCGGGGGCGGGTACTATGGCTACACCTTC
TRBD1	TRBV19	.	TRBJ1-1	CASSIEGAVTEAFF	TGTGCCAGTAGTATCGAGGGGGCTGTGACTGAAGCTTTCTTT
.	TRBV28	.	TRBJ1-2	CASSDEALGANYGYTF	TGTGCCAGCAGCGACGAAGCTTTGGGAGCTAACTATGGCTACACCTTC
TRBD1	TRBV18	few	TRBJ1-6	CASSPTDRDSPLHF	TGTGCCAGCTCACCAACGGACAGGGATTCACCCCTCCACTTT
.	TRBV6-2/TRBV6-3	.	TRBJ1-2	CASSASRGYTF	TGTGCCAGCAGTGCCTCGCGTGGCTACACCTTC
.	TRBV15	.	TRBJ1-2	CATSRDREGIDYGYTF	TGTGCCACCAGCAGAGATCGAGAGGGGATCGACTATGGCTACACCTTC
.	TRBV5-5	.	TRBJ2-5	CASSPGVLGGRQETQYF	TGTGCCAGCAGTCCCGGAGTATTGGGGGGCCGTCAAGAGACCCAGTACTTC
.	TRBV7-2	many	TRBJ2-2	CASSFSGYTGELFF	TGTGCCAGCAGCTTCAGCGGGTACACCGGGGAGCTGTTTTTT
.	TRBV29-1	.	TRBJ2-1	CSVEGVYNEQFF	TGCAGCGTTGAGGGGGTATACAATGAGCAGTTCTTC
.	TRBV7-9	few	TRBJ2-6	CASSSEGGLGANVLTF	TGTGCCAGCAGCTCCGAGGGGGGACTTGGGGCCAACGTCCTGACTTTC
TRBD1	TRBV20-1	.	TRBJ2-3	CSACGTGAGAGVLDTQYF	TGCAGTGCTTGCGGGACAGGGGCAGGAGCGGGGGTACTAGATACGCAGTATTTT
.	TRBV4-1	few	TRBJ1-5	CASSQDPWVREPQHF	TGCGCCAGCAGCCAAGATCCCTGGGTCAGGGAGCCCCAGCATTTT
TRBD2	TRBV4-3	many	TRBJ2-1	CASSLNTGTSTEQFF	TGCGCCAGCAGCCTCAACACCGGGACTAGCACTGAGCAGTTCTTC
TRBD1	TRBV19	few	TRBJ2-5	CASSSPTGGAGETQYF	TGTGCCAGTAGTAGTCCCACAGGGGGCGCCGGAGAGACCCAGTACTTC
.	TRBV7-3	many	TRBJ2-6	CASSRTSGANVLTF	TGTGCCAGCAGCCGAACCTCTGGGGCCAACGTCCTGACTTTC
.	TRBV12-3/TRBV12-4	.	TRBJ2-1	CASSSPPQQTDDEQFF	TGTGCCAGCAGTTCCCCCCCACAGCAAACGGACGATGAGCAGTTCTTC
.	TRBV18	.	TRBJ1-1	CASSPAELNTEAFF	TGTGCCAGCTCACCAGCGGAGTTGAACACTGAAGCTTTCTTT
.	TRBV27	few	TRBJ2-1	CASSLAGYVYNEQFF	TGTGCCAGCAGTTTAGCAGGGTACGTGTACAATGAGCAGTTCTTC
TRBD1	TRBV7-8	.	TRBJ2-1	CASSLVADRGYNEQFF	TGTGCCAGCAGCTTAGTAGCGGACAGGGGTTACAATGAGCAGTTCTTC
TRBD1	TRBV7-9	.	TRBJ1-2	CASSLQGTGEGYTF	TGTGCCAGCAGCTTACAGGGGACAGGGGAAGGCTACACCTTC
.	TRBV7-9	.	TRBJ2-7	CASSVTFDEQYF	TGTGCCAGCAGCGTGACGTTCGACGAGCAGTACTTC
.	TRBV12-3/TRBV12-4	many	TRBJ1-5	CASSLGGQYSNQPQHF	TGTGCCAGCAGTCTCGGAGGACAGTATAGCAATCAGCCCCAGCATTTT
TRBD1	TRBV19	few	TRBJ2-5	CASSILPSSRQGPPQETQYF	TGTGCCAGTAGTATTCTCCCCTCCTCAAGACAGGGACCCCCACAAGAGACCCAGTACTTC
.	TRBV11-2	few	TRBJ2-1	CASSQTVGAAPYNEQFF	TGTGCCAGCAGCCAGACGGTGGGGGCCGCCCCCTACAATGAGCAGTTCTTC
.	TRBV12-3/TRBV12-4	many	TRBJ2-2	CATPGGGGELFF	TGTGCCACCCCCGGTGGGGGCGGGGAGCTGTTTTTT
.	TRBV5-6	few	TRBJ2-4	CASNPGPTKNIQYF	TGTGCCAGCAACCCGGGGCCTACCAAAAACATTCAGTACTTC
.	TRBV4-2	few	TRBJ2-7	CASSQGVGGVYEQYF	TGTGCCAGCAGCCAAGGGGTCGGGGGCGTGTACGAGCAGTACTTC
.	TRBV5-6	.	TRBJ1-1	CASSPIGGGDTEAFF	TGTGCCAGCAGCCCCATTGGAGGGGGGGACACTGAAGCTTTCTTT
.	TRBV4-1	.	TRBJ1-3	CASSQADLGGTGNTIYF	TGCGCCAGCAGCCAAGCCGATTTAGGGGGAACTGGAAACACCATATATTTT
TRBD1	TRBV5-4	few	TRBJ1-2	CASSSPGQGADYGYTF	TGTGCCAGCAGCTCCCCGGGACAGGGGGCTGACTATGGCTACACCTTC
TRBD1	TRBV27	.	TRBJ1-1	CATTGAGSTEAFF	TGTGCCACTACAGGGGCGGGTTCCACTGAAGCTTTCTTT
TRBD2	TRBV19	.	TRBJ2-3	CASSPLTSGGPTDTQYF	TGTGCCAGTAGTCCTCTTACCAGCGGGGGGCCCACAGATACGCAGTATTTT
.	TRBV11-1	many	TRBJ1-1	CASSSHSSRGPNTEAFF	TGTGCCAGCAGCTCTCATTCCAGCAGGGGACCCAACACTGAAGCTTTCTTT
TRBD1	TRBV6-5	once	TRBJ2-7	CASSWTGGQNEQYF	TGTGCCAGCAGTTGGACAGGGGGACAGAACGAGCAGTACTTC
TRBD1	TRBV19	few	TRBJ2-2	CASSIYRGQNGELFF	TGTGCCAGTAGTATCTACAGGGGGCAAAACGGGGAGCTGTTTTTT
TRBD1	TRBV7-8	.	TRBJ2-5	CASSDRDRGQETQYF	TGTGCCAGCAGCGACCGGGACAGGGGGCAAGAGACCCAGTACTTC
TRBD1	TRBV12-3/TRBV12-4	.	TRBJ1-1	CASKRQGAKTEAFF	TGTGCCAGCAAGCGACAGGGGGCGAAGACTGAAGCTTTCTTT
.	TRBV6-6	once	TRBJ2-7	CASSYGGGHEQYF	TGTGCCAGCAGTTACGGAGGGGGACACGAGCAGTACTTC
TRBD2	TRBV29-1	.	TRBJ2-2	CSVVISGETGELFF	TGCAGCGTTGTTATCAGCGGGGAGACCGGGGAGCTGTTTTTT
.	TRBV12-3/TRBV12-4	.	TRBJ2-1	CASTLSQIDEQFF	TGTGCCAGCACTTTAAGCCAGATCGATGAGCAGTTCTTC
.	TRBV2	few	TRBJ2-3	CASSEGGAPMPDTQYF	TGTGCCAGCAGTGAAGGGGGGGCCCCGATGCCAGATACGCAGTATTTT
.	TRBV3-1	.	TRBJ1-1	CASSQGRFRSLNTEAFF	TGTGCCAGCAGCCAGGGGCGTTTTAGGAGTTTGAACACTGAAGCTTTCTTT
.	TRBV7-6	once	TRBJ1-4	CASRSLDSPNEKLFF	TGTGCCAGCAGGTCGTTGGACAGCCCTAATGAAAAACTGTTTTTT
.	TRBV6-6	few	TRBJ1-1	CASSSTAVEAFF	TGTGCCAGCAGTTCAACAGCTGTTGAGGCTTTCTTT
TRBD2	TRBV7-6	.	TRBJ2-7	CASSPFGTSDSYEQYF	TGTGCCAGCAGCCCTTTTGGGACTAGCGACTCCTACGAGCAGTACTTC
.	TRBV6-1	many	TRBJ2-5	CASTLDSSQETQYF	TGTGCCAGCACTCTGGATAGCTCCCAAGAGACCCAGTACTTC